This T cell receptor (beta chain) appears in the sequencing data of a study of T cell changes during pregnancy in multiple sclerosis (dated by TCRdb to the late 2010s). For context, the study as a whole: Changes in the T cell repertoire over the course of pregnancy were examined in this study in women with multiple sclerosis.

The library was produced with the immunoSEQ multiplex PCR assay. This is the immuneACCESS table as TCRdb keeps it, with only in-frame sequences that have V and J called. A part of the clones is gone; compared with another copy, unresolved V genes explain less than half, and the rest is unexplained. For this sample the table gives about 40,000 clones, of which about 90% were detected only once. The leading ten clones occupy approximately 5.3% of the sample. The CDR3 sequence holds 14 residues, the cysteine and phenylalanine included. Solely the CDR3 DNA is kept, with 42 bases framed from the first base. Comment on this clone: The antigen this receptor binds is unknown. Per-base qualities were not stored, and no clone one base away is much larger.

The chain couples TRBV21-1 to TRBJ2-2; the table's D call TRBD1 went unverified against the DNA. TRBV21-1 is a documented pseudogene. Sequencing was performed on peripheral blood, taken in the first trimester of pregnancy. The receptor's source is a female donor in good health, enrolled as a control in a pregnancy study. The base sequence is TGTGCCAGCAGCAAACAGGGGAACACCGGGGAGCTGTTTTTT. Its protein is CASSKQGNTGELFF.